A selection of T cell receptor beta chains follows, all from one sample in a study of T-cell memory formation after mild COVID-19. MiXCR, run by TCRdb on the 5' RACE reads, gives a single entry per CDR3 protein. The sample includes 150,000 to 200,000 distinct CDR3 sequences, approximately 18% of them seen just once. The sequencing input was PBMCs or a T cell subset sorted from them (not recorded which). The origin of the receptors is a man between 18 and 29 years old who had mild COVID-19 (a few samples of this study predate the infection). Cell type and time point are not known. The CDR3 runs from the conserved cysteine through the conserved F or W. The order of the fields is CDR3 protein, CDR3 DNA, J gene, clone size, V gene, D gene. The D gene is left open where the match is weak. The size of a clone is reported for some rows only, either as once, few or many, or as a class for expanded clones.

CDR3 protein: CASSIAGGVADTQYF
CDR3 DNA: TGTGCCAGCAGCATCGCGGGGGGTGTGGCAGATACGCAGTATTTT
J gene: TRBJ2-3
clone size: few
V gene: TRBV7-3
D gene: TRBD2

CDR3 protein: CASSGGDREFEGYTF
CDR3 DNA: TGTGCCAGCAGTGGGGGCGACAGGGAATTTGAAGGCTACACCTTC
J gene: TRBJ1-2
clone size: NA
V gene: TRBV7-9
D gene: TRBD1

CDR3 protein: CSASRGSGANVLTF
CDR3 DNA: TGCAGTGCTAGTAGAGGGTCTGGGGCCAACGTCCTGACTTTC
J gene: TRBJ2-6
clone size: NA
V gene: TRBV20-1
D gene: NA

CDR3 protein: CAISQDRPDQPQHF
CDR3 DNA: TGTGCCATCAGTCAGGACAGGCCCGATCAGCCCCAGCATTTT
J gene: TRBJ1-5
clone size: few
V gene: TRBV10-3
D gene: TRBD1

CDR3 protein: CSAVGLLGTEAFF
CDR3 DNA: TGCAGTGCTGTAGGATTGCTAGGCACTGAAGCTTTCTTT
J gene: TRBJ1-1
clone size: NA
V gene: TRBV20-1
D gene: NA

CDR3 protein: CASSTIRGGEQFF
CDR3 DNA: TGTGCCAGCAGTACTATACGGGGGGGTGAGCAGTTCTTC
J gene: TRBJ2-1
clone size: NA
V gene: TRBV2
D gene: TRBD2

CDR3 protein: CATLGEGQGEAFF
CDR3 DNA: TGTGCCACCCTCGGAGAGGGACAGGGTGAAGCTTTCTTT
J gene: TRBJ1-1
clone size: few
V gene: TRBV2
D gene: TRBD1

CDR3 protein: CASSLKDRGNTQYF
CDR3 DNA: TGTGCCAGCAGCTTAAAAGACAGGGGAAATACGCAGTATTTT
J gene: TRBJ2-3
clone size: few
V gene: TRBV7-6
D gene: TRBD1

CDR3 protein: CASSAQTGYEQYF
CDR3 DNA: TGTGCCAGCAGCGCCCAAACGGGGTACGAGCAGTACTTC
J gene: TRBJ2-7
clone size: few
V gene: TRBV11-1
D gene: NA

CDR3 protein: CASSLGYRIQETQYF
CDR3 DNA: TGTGCCAGCAGCTTAGGCTACAGAATCCAAGAGACCCAGTACTTC
J gene: TRBJ2-5
clone size: NA
V gene: TRBV7-2
D gene: NA

CDR3 protein: CSAKFRVGPYEQYF
CDR3 DNA: TGCAGTGCCAAATTCAGGGTGGGGCCCTACGAGCAGTACTTC
J gene: TRBJ2-7
clone size: NA
V gene: TRBV20-1
D gene: NA

CDR3 protein: CASSYSRGNTEAFF
CDR3 DNA: TGTGCCAGCAGTTACTCCAGGGGGAACACTGAAGCTTTCTTT
J gene: TRBJ1-1
clone size: few
V gene: TRBV6-5
D gene: NA

CDR3 protein: CASAGTSESYNEQFF
CDR3 DNA: TGTGCCAGCGCCGGGACTAGCGAGTCCTACAATGAGCAGTTCTTC
J gene: TRBJ2-1
clone size: NA
V gene: TRBV2
D gene: TRBD2

CDR3 protein: CASSRNPGQETGELFF
CDR3 DNA: TGTGCCAGCAGTCGAAACCCGGGACAGGAGACCGGGGAGCTGTTTTTT
J gene: TRBJ2-2
clone size: NA
V gene: TRBV6-5
D gene: TRBD1

CDR3 protein: CASSYSGQSYSYTF
CDR3 DNA: TGTGCCAGCAGTTACTCGGGGCAGTCCTATAGCTACACCTTC
J gene: TRBJ1-2
clone size: once
V gene: TRBV6-6
D gene: NA

CDR3 protein: CASSLTRQGVGYTF
CDR3 DNA: TGTGCCAGCAGTTTAACTCGCCAGGGTGTCGGCTACACCTTC
J gene: TRBJ1-2
clone size: NA
V gene: TRBV28
D gene: NA

CDR3 protein: CASSYRQSPDTQYF
CDR3 DNA: TGTGCCAGCAGCTACCGACAGTCCCCAGATACGCAGTATTTT
J gene: TRBJ2-3
clone size: few
V gene: TRBV7-9
D gene: NA

CDR3 protein: CAISESGRRLDTQYF
CDR3 DNA: TGTGCCATCAGTGAGTCGGGACGCCGGCTGGATACGCAGTATTTT
J gene: TRBJ2-3
clone size: few
V gene: TRBV10-3
D gene: NA

CDR3 protein: CASSPPRGYEQYF
CDR3 DNA: TGTGCCAGCTCACCACCGCGGGGCTACGAGCAGTACTTC
J gene: TRBJ2-7
clone size: NA
V gene: TRBV18
D gene: NA

CDR3 protein: CASSSSRSRGYGYTF
CDR3 DNA: TGTGCCAGCAGCTCTTCGAGATCCCGGGGGTATGGCTACACCTTC
J gene: TRBJ1-2
clone size: NA
V gene: TRBV7-2
D gene: NA

CDR3 protein: CASSPLAGGPTDTQYF
CDR3 DNA: TGTGCCAGCAGTCCACTAGCGGGGGGGCCGACAGATACGCAGTATTTT
J gene: TRBJ2-3
clone size: NA
V gene: TRBV12-3/TRBV12-4
D gene: TRBD2

CDR3 protein: CASSVGGRGSYGYTF
CDR3 DNA: TGTGCCAGCAGCGTAGGAGGTCGGGGCTCGTATGGCTACACCTTC
J gene: TRBJ1-2
clone size: few
V gene: TRBV9
D gene: NA

CDR3 protein: CASSLASSPGGLF
CDR3 DNA: TGTGCCAGCAGCTTGGCCTCGTCGCCGGGGGGGCTCTTC
J gene: TRBJ2-1
clone size: NA
V gene: TRBV5-5
D gene: TRBD2

CDR3 protein: CASSYELPLNTGELFF
CDR3 DNA: TGTGCCAGCAGTTACGAATTGCCCCTGAACACCGGGGAGCTGTTTTTT
J gene: TRBJ2-2
clone size: NA
V gene: TRBV6-5
D gene: NA

CDR3 protein: CASSYDQGVQSYTF
CDR3 DNA: TGTGCCAGCAGTTACGATCAGGGGGTTCAAAGCTACACCTTC
J gene: TRBJ1-2
clone size: few
V gene: TRBV6-5
D gene: TRBD1

CDR3 protein: CASSLPDAQVETQYF
CDR3 DNA: TGCGCCAGCAGCTTGCCGGATGCGCAAGTGGAGACCCAGTACTTC
J gene: TRBJ2-5
clone size: many
V gene: TRBV5-1
D gene: NA

CDR3 protein: CSAPGRGSTGELFF
CDR3 DNA: TGCAGTGCTCCGGGACGCGGATCCACCGGGGAGCTGTTTTTT
J gene: TRBJ2-2
clone size: NA
V gene: TRBV20-1
D gene: NA

CDR3 protein: CAIRGVGGQETQYF
CDR3 DNA: TGTGCCATCAGGGGTGTGGGAGGCCAAGAGACCCAGTACTTC
J gene: TRBJ2-5
clone size: NA
V gene: TRBV10-3
D gene: NA

CDR3 protein: CASSVSYSGAGTDTQYF
CDR3 DNA: TGTGCCAGCAGCGTATCTTATAGCGGGGCGGGGACAGATACGCAGTATTTT
J gene: TRBJ2-3
clone size: few
V gene: TRBV9
D gene: TRBD2

CDR3 protein: CASSYTGANVLTF
CDR3 DNA: TGTGCCAGCAGTTATACTGGGGCCAACGTCCTGACTTTC
J gene: TRBJ2-6
clone size: few
V gene: TRBV6-2/TRBV6-3
D gene: NA

CDR3 protein: CASSHWVLDTDTQYF
CDR3 DNA: TGTGCCAGCAGCCATTGGGTACTAGACACAGATACGCAGTATTTT
J gene: TRBJ2-3
clone size: many
V gene: TRBV3-1
D gene: NA

CDR3 protein: CASSFGQVYSPLHF
CDR3 DNA: TGTGCCAGCAGCTTCGGACAGGTCTATTCACCCCTCCACTTT
J gene: TRBJ1-6
clone size: many
V gene: TRBV5-8
D gene: TRBD1

CDR3 protein: CASSPGTRETQYF
CDR3 DNA: TGTGCCAGCTCACCCGGGACTAGAGAGACCCAGTACTTC
J gene: TRBJ2-5
clone size: few
V gene: TRBV18
D gene: TRBD2

CDR3 protein: CASSGSVTLNEQFF
CDR3 DNA: TGTGCCAGCAGCGGATCGGTCACCCTCAATGAGCAGTTCTTC
J gene: TRBJ2-1
clone size: once
V gene: TRBV7-2
D gene: NA

CDR3 protein: CSALGAGGDTGELFF
CDR3 DNA: TGCAGTGCCCTGGGAGCGGGGGGGGACACCGGGGAGCTGTTTTTT
J gene: TRBJ2-2
clone size: few
V gene: TRBV20-1
D gene: TRBD2

CDR3 protein: CASSMGQRAFF
CDR3 DNA: TGCGCCAGCAGCATGGGACAACGAGCTTTCTTT
J gene: TRBJ1-1
clone size: NA
V gene: TRBV5-1
D gene: NA

CDR3 protein: CASSYQGWHGELFF
CDR3 DNA: TGCGCCAGCAGTTACCAGGGGTGGCACGGGGAGCTGTTTTTT
J gene: TRBJ2-2
clone size: NA
V gene: TRBV5-1
D gene: NA

CDR3 protein: CASSVAEQGYNEQFF
CDR3 DNA: TGTGCCAGCAGCGTAGCTGAACAGGGCTACAATGAGCAGTTCTTC
J gene: TRBJ2-1
clone size: NA
V gene: TRBV9
D gene: NA

CDR3 protein: CASSQDRLASDTQYF
CDR3 DNA: TGTGCCAGCAGCCAAGATAGGCTAGCGTCAGATACGCAGTATTTT
J gene: TRBJ2-3
clone size: NA
V gene: TRBV4-2
D gene: NA

CDR3 protein: CSARGQLFSGANVLTF
CDR3 DNA: TGCAGTGCTAGGGGACAGCTTTTTTCTGGGGCCAACGTCCTGACTTTC
J gene: TRBJ2-6
clone size: few
V gene: TRBV20-1
D gene: TRBD1

CDR3 protein: CASSQGVLAGGETQYF
CDR3 DNA: TGTGCCAGCAGCCAAGGGGTACTAGCGGGGGGAGAGACCCAGTACTTC
J gene: TRBJ2-5
clone size: NA
V gene: TRBV3-1
D gene: TRBD2

CDR3 protein: CASSRRDGADYTF
CDR3 DNA: TGTGCCAGCAGCAGGAGGGACGGAGCTGACTACACCTTC
J gene: TRBJ1-2
clone size: few
V gene: TRBV11-3
D gene: NA

CDR3 protein: CASNRDYLSGANVLTF
CDR3 DNA: TGTGCCAGCAACCGGGACTACCTCTCTGGGGCCAACGTCCTGACTTTC
J gene: TRBJ2-6
clone size: NA
V gene: TRBV6-5
D gene: TRBD2

CDR3 protein: CASSQRGSGSGELFF
CDR3 DNA: TGCGCCAGCAGCCAGCGAGGTAGCGGGTCCGGGGAGCTGTTTTTT
J gene: TRBJ2-2
clone size: few
V gene: TRBV5-1
D gene: TRBD2

CDR3 protein: CASSSSGPLGEKLFF
CDR3 DNA: TGCGCCAGCAGCTCTTCCGGGCCCCTGGGGGAAAAACTGTTTTTT
J gene: TRBJ1-4
clone size: few
V gene: TRBV5-1
D gene: NA

CDR3 protein: CASSLGWGDVSDYGYTF
CDR3 DNA: TGCGCCAGCAGCTTGGGCTGGGGTGATGTATCCGACTATGGCTACACCTTC
J gene: TRBJ1-2
clone size: NA
V gene: TRBV5-1
D gene: NA

CDR3 protein: CASSLNPSAEAFF
CDR3 DNA: TGTGCCAGCAGCTTAAACCCCTCGGCTGAAGCTTTCTTT
J gene: TRBJ1-1
clone size: NA
V gene: TRBV7-3
D gene: NA

CDR3 protein: CASGWTGSTDTQYF
CDR3 DNA: TGCGCCAGCGGCTGGACAGGGAGCACAGATACGCAGTATTTT
J gene: TRBJ2-3
clone size: NA
V gene: TRBV5-1
D gene: TRBD1

CDR3 protein: CASSPRDSVLYGYTF
CDR3 DNA: TGTGCCAGCAGCCCGCGGGACAGTGTTCTCTATGGCTACACCTTC
J gene: TRBJ1-2
clone size: few
V gene: TRBV7-2
D gene: TRBD1

CDR3 protein: CASSRRGQGDNSPLHF
CDR3 DNA: TGTGCCAGCAGCCGGCGGGGACAGGGCGACAATTCACCCCTCCACTTT
J gene: TRBJ1-6
clone size: few
V gene: TRBV5-6
D gene: TRBD1

CDR3 protein: CSARSGGDIQYF
CDR3 DNA: TGCAGTGCTAGGTCGGGAGGCGACATTCAGTACTTC
J gene: TRBJ2-4
clone size: NA
V gene: TRBV20-1
D gene: TRBD2

CDR3 protein: CSARDRRVTALHF
CDR3 DNA: TGCAGTGCTAGGGACAGGAGGGTTACGGCCCTCCACTTT
J gene: TRBJ1-6
clone size: NA
V gene: TRBV20-1
D gene: TRBD1

CDR3 protein: CASSNRGQGSNEQFF
CDR3 DNA: TGCGCCAGCAGTAACCGGGGACAGGGGTCTAATGAGCAGTTCTTC
J gene: TRBJ2-1
clone size: few
V gene: TRBV5-1
D gene: TRBD1

CDR3 protein: CSATWNTEAFF
CDR3 DNA: TGCAGTGCTACTTGGAACACTGAAGCTTTCTTT
J gene: TRBJ1-1
clone size: NA
V gene: TRBV20-1
D gene: NA